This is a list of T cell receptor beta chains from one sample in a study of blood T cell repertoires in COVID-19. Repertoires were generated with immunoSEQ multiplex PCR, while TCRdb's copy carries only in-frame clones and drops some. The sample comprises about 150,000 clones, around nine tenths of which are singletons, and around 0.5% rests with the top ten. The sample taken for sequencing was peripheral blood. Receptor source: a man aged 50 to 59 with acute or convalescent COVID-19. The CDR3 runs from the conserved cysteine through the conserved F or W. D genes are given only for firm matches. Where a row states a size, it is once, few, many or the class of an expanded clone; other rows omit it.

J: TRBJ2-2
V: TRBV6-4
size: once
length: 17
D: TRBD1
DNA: TGTGCCAGCAGTGACTCCTTGCGGACAGGGGGAACCGGGGAGCTGTTTTTT
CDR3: CASSDSLRTGGTGELFF

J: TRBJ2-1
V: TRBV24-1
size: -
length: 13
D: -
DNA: TGTGCCACCAGCGAGGGCCCTAGCAATGAGCAGTTCTTC
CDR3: CATSEGPSNEQFF

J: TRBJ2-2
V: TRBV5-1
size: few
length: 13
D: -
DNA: TGCGCCAGCAGCTTGTCGGAGACCGGGGAGCTGTTTTTT
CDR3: CASSLSETGELFF

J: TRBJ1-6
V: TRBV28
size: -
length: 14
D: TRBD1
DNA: TGTGCCAGCAGTTTGGGCAGGGGGCGATCACCCCTCCACTTT
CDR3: CASSLGRGRSPLHF

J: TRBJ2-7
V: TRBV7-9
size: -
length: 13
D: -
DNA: TGTGCCAGCAGCTCGGAGGGGTCCTACGAGCAGTACTTC
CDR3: CASSSEGSYEQYF

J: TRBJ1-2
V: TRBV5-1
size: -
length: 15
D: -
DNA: TGCGCCAGCAGCCAGAACACAGGGCCTACGTCCCCGTACACCTTC
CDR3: CASSQNTGPTSPYTF

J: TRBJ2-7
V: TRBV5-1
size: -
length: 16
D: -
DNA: TGCGCCAGCAGCCCGACCCTAGCCTCGACTGGAGGAGAGCAGTACTTC
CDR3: CASSPTLASTGGEQYF

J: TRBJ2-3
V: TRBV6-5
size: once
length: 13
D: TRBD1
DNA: TGTGCCAGCAGTTCGACAGGGGACGGTACGCAGTATTTT
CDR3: CASSSTGDGTQYF

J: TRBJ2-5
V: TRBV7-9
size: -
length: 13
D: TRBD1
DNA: TGTGCCAGCAGCCCCGGGACAGGGATGGCCCAGTACTTC
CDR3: CASSPGTGMAQYF

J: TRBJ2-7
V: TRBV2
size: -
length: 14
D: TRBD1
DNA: TGTGCCAGCAGTGAAGACAGGGGCCGCTACGAGCAGTACTTC
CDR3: CASSEDRGRYEQYF

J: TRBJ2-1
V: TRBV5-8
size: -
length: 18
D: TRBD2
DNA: TGTGCCAGCAGGCGGACTAGCGGGAGAGCCACCTACTACAATGAGCAGTTCTTC
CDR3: CASRRTSGRATYYNEQFF

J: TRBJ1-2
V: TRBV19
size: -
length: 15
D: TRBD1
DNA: TGTGCCAGTAGTACCGGACAGGGAGGGTCCTATGGCTACACCTTC
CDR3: CASSTGQGGSYGYTF

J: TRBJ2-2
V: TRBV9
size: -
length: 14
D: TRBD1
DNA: TGTGCCAGCAGCGGGACAGGGATCACCGGGGAGCTGTTTTTT
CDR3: CASSGTGITGELFF

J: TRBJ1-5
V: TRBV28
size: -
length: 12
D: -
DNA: TGTGCCAGCAGTTTTATCAATCAGCCCCAGCATTTT
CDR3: CASSFINQPQHF

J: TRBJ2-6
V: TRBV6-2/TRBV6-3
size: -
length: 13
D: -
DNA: TGTGCCAGCAGTCAATCTGGGGCCAACGTCCTGACTTTC
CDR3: CASSQSGANVLTF

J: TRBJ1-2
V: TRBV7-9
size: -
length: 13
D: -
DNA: TGTGCCAGCAGCTTCAAACAGGGAAACCGCTACACCTTC
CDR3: CASSFKQGNRYTF

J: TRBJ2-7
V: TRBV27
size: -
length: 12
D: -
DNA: TGTGCCAGCAGCTACTCAGGGGTCGAGCAGTACTTC
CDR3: CASSYSGVEQYF

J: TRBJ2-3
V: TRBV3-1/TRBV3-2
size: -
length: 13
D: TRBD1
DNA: TGTGCCAGCAGCAACAGGGGTGGAGATACGCAGTATTTT
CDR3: CASSNRGGDTQYF

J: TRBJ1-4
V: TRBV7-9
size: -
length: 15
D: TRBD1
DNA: TGTGCCAGCAGCCCGTCCCGTACAGGGGGGGAAAAACTGTTTTTT
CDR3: CASSPSRTGGEKLFF

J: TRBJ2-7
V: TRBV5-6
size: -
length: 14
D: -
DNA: TGTGCCAGCAGCTTAGGACAGGGAGGGGACGAGCAGTACTTC
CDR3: CASSLGQGGDEQYF

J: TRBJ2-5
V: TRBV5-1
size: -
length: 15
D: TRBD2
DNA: TGCGCCAGCAGCTTGGTGGGAGGGCCTTGGGAGACCCAGTACTTC
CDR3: CASSLVGGPWETQYF

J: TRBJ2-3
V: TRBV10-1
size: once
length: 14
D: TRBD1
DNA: TGCGCCAGCAGCCGGACAGGGGGCTTAGATACGCAGTATTTT
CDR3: CASSRTGGLDTQYF

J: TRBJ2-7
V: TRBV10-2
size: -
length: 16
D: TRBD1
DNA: TGCGCCAGCAGTGATTTTACGGGACAGGGCCGATACGAGCAGTACTTC
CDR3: CASSDFTGQGRYEQYF

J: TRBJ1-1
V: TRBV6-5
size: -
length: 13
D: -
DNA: TGTGCCAGCAGTCCAGGGTTTTGGACTGAAGCTTTCTTT
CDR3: CASSPGFWTEAFF

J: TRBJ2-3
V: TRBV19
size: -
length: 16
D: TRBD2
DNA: TGTGCCAGTAGTATAGATCGAGGGAGGGGCACAGATACGCAGTATTTT
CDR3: CASSIDRGRGTDTQYF

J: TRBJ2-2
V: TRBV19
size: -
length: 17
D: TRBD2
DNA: TGTGCCAGTAGTCTGGGACTAGCGGGGGGCATCACCGGGGAGCTGTTTTTT
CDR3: CASSLGLAGGITGELFF